This T cell receptor beta chain was captured in a study of somatic mutations in cytotoxic T cells in rheumatoid arthritis (TCRdb year 2017). Describing the broader study: Sorted V beta1+ cells also underwent TCRB sequencing, and some V beta antibody-stained T-cell populations were flow-sorted at nearly 100% purity on a FACSAria II or Sony SH800. For 60 or so rheumatoid arthritis patients and 20 healthy controls, TCRB deep sequencing was carried out. Whether expanded CD8+ T-cell clones in untreated, newly diagnosed rheumatoid arthritis carry somatic mutations was the study question, and clonality was characterized with TCRB deep sequencing. The median ages of the patient and control groups were essentially identical. What the research found in general, with its limitations: In 8 of 65 patients the largest CD8+ clone exceeded 20% of CD8+ cells, and several identical CD8+ TCRB sequences were shared between blood and synovial fluid. No adjustment for multiple comparisons was made for the slight TRBV07 underrepresentation in patients. The expanded CD8+ clones had unknown antigen targets, and not appearing in virus-specific databases did not rule out that they were virus-specific. Healthy controls showed no age-related increase in CD8+ clonality, whereas patients did (Spearman r ~ 0.49). CD8+ T-cell clonality did not differ significantly between rheumatoid arthritis patients and age-matched healthy controls.

Genomic DNA underwent TCRB CDR3 sequencing using the immunoSEQ assay. In the original analysis: Only productive TCRB rearrangements were included in the analyses. Clonality was calculated as a Shannon entropy-based productive clonality index, and a clone was defined by a unique TCRB CDR3 sequence. The template counts of each clone relative to the total templates per sample were used to calculate repertoire overlap between two samples. A correlation with a Spearman r of more than 0.6 was found between V-gene usage by flow cytometry and V-gene usage by TCRB sequencing. Sourced from immuneACCESS, this table was stored by TCRdb with only in-frame sequences that have V and J called. A share of the clones is absent; for the studies checked, an unresolved V gene accounts for under half, and the remainder has no known explanation. The V and J calls and the clone size are those of that table, but D and trimming were determined from the DNA. For this sample there are roughly 6,400 clones; around three quarters appear just once. 35% of the sample lies in the top ten.

V is cut by 4 bases and J by 7 bases, and the space between the germline ends is 14 bases. CDR1 and CDR2, looked up from the germline V gene, are SNHLY and FYNNEI. The CDR3 holds 14 amino acids from the cysteine to the phenylalanine. Just the 42-base CDR3 DNA is kept, in frame starting at base 1. On this clone: The antigen it binds to is not known. No base quality information exists; no much larger clone differs at one position.

Healthy controls were roughly 20 blood donors whose buffy coats were used, with a median age of about 58 years (range about 20-80) and approximately 50% female. Flow cytometry confirmed the purity of CD4+ and CD8+ cells that had been isolated by positive magnetic bead selection on an AutoMACS. Peripheral blood mononuclear cells were obtained using density gradient separation with Ficoll-Paque PLUS. Nucleospin Tissue or Tissue XS kits were used to extract DNA from CD4-enriched, CD8-enriched or PBMC samples, and a Qubit 2.0 fluorometer was used for quantification. The chain is assembled from TRBV2 and TRBJ2-1; a tentative D match to TRBD1 spans 6 bases. The TCR was taken from a woman aged 50 to 60 in good health. What was sequenced was CD8+ T cells sorted from blood. The CDR3 loop reads CASSVAGQRNEQFF. Read as DNA, the sequence is TGTGCCAGCAGTGTTGCAGGACAGCGAAATGAGCAGTTCTTC.